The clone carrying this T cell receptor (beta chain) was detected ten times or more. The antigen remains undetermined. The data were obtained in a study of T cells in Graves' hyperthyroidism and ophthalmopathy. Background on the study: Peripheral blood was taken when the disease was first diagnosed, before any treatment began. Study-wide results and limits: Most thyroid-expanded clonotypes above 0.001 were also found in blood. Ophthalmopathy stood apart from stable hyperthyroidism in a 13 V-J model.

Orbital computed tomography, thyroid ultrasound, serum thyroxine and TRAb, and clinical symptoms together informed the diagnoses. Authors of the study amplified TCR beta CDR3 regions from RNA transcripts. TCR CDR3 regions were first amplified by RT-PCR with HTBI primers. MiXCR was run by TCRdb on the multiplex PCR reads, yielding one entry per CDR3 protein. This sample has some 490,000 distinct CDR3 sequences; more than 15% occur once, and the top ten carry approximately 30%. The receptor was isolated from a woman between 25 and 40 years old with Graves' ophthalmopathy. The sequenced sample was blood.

The CDR3 bases are TGTGCCAGCAGTCGGTACGGGGTTCAGTGGGGCAATGAGCAGTTCTTC. This translates into CASSRYGVQWGNEQFF. The chain combines TRBV28 with TRBJ2-1, with D possibly TRBD2 on 5 matching bases. Deletions cut 5 bases from V and 6 bases from J, with 20 bases between. This CDR3 is 16 amino acids long. Germline V CDR1 and CDR2: MDHEN, SYDVKM.